The TCR beta chain described here comes from a study of blood T cell repertoires in COVID-19. Produced via immunoSEQ multiplex PCR; TCRdb's table is partial and in-frame only. The sample has about 140,000 clones, approximately 79% seen once. This CDR3 comprises 14 residues. Germline V gene sequence: CDR1 SEHNR, CDR2 FQNEAQ (reference sequence). V shed 5 bases and J shed 8 bases, with 15 bases lying between them. The table lists this clone with a count of one. The sample comprised peripheral blood. This clonotype originated in a man aged 60 to 69 with acute or convalescent COVID-19. This chain joins TRBV7-9 and TRBJ1-4; D gene uncertain. The CDR3 nucleotides are TGTGCCAGCAGCCATGGAACAGTAAGAGAAAAACTGTTTTTT. The encoded protein is CASSHGTVREKLFF.